This entry features one T cell receptor beta chain sequence. The target antigen is unknown. V gave up 0 bases and J gave up 1 base, with 7 bases separating them. The CDR3 loop spans 14 amino acids. Germline lookup yields CDR1 SGDLS and CDR2 YYNGEE. Investigators took adjacent lung free of atypia at least 2 cm from the tumor margin. This entry comes from a study of T cells in localized non-small cell lung cancer. Only in-frame clones appear in the TCRdb table, and some are missing; sequencing was by immunoSEQ multiplex PCR. The sample lists over 2,000 clones, roughly 27% occurring once. Study observations and caveats: Only one tumor region was sequenced, so heterogeneity remains possible. Among the top 100 tumor clones, a median around 50 appeared in adjacent lung.

This sequence was found in a man between 40 and 70 years old with stage I lung adenocarcinoma. The chain uses TRBV9 and TRBJ1-1; D is unclear. This material consisted of normal lung tissue next to the tumor, taken before any cancer treatment. CDR3 region: CASSVAPGNTEAFF. CDR3 coding DNA: TGTGCCAGCAGCGTAGCTCCAGGGAACACTGAAGCTTTCTTT. The whole variable domain, remainder taken from reference TRBV9 and TRBJ1-1, is DSGVTQTPKHLITATGQRVTLRCSPRSGDLSVYWYQQSLDQGLQFLIQYYNGEERAKGNILERFSAQQFPDLHSELNLSSLELGDSALYFCASSVAPGNTEAFFGQGTRLTVV.